Sequencing of this TCR beta chain was carried out in a study of blood T cell repertoires in COVID-19 (dated by TCRdb to the early 2020s). With respect to the entire study: The collaborator samples originated in the United States, Italy and Spain and spanned the acute and convalescent phases of COVID-19. The repertoires were made available in a free public database intended to serve as a resource for research on the immune response to SARS-CoV-2. Subjects who had been exposed to COVID-19, were actively infected with it, or had recovered from it provided the deeply sampled blood TCRbeta repertoires that made up the dataset. Sample metadata almost always included a de-identified subject ID, COVID-19 status, age in years and sex. Where available, HLA class I and class II types were taken from metadata supplied by the sample provider and were not determined by assay-based typing. The samples were drawn from two sources: the first 160 participants of the ongoing ImmuneRACE study, and 1,000 to 1,500 subjects contributed by 6 global collaborators. The material from the prospective study consisted of cDNA or gDNA derived from T cells, B-cell-depleted T cells, or PBMCs. General study outcomes and caveats: The amount of clinical and demographic metadata varied by source and participant and was provided uncurated.

TCRbeta CDR3 regions were amplified from genomic DNA using the immunoSEQ Assay, a bias-controlled multiplex PCR. Processing in the source paper ran as follows. Nucleated cell counts per sample were estimated from amplification of reference gene primers within the assay. To quantify the absolute abundance of each unique TCRbeta CDR3 rearrangement, sequence reads were collapsed and filtered. For each sample, productive Simpson clonality was calculated by taking the square root of Simpson's diversity index across productive rearrangements. Entries here come from immuneACCESS through TCRdb and include only in-frame sequences with V and J called. Some clones fail to appear in such tables; in the studies checked, an unresolved V gene covers under half of the shortfall, and the cause of the remainder is unknown. The D gene and trimming were derived from the DNA, and the V and J assignments and clone size from that table. This sample comprises about 150,000 clones, around 84% of them detected only once. The leading ten clones occupy 7% of the sample.

Details on this clone: Its antigen remains unidentified. No base quality values were provided; no much bigger clone lies one nucleotide off.

Including cysteine and phenylalanine, the CDR3 has 15 amino acids. Of the read, only the CDR3 DNA is kept; its 45 bases are in frame from base 1. Here V drops 3 bases and J drops 4 bases, and the junction holds 6 bases not matched to any gene. CDR1 and CDR2, looked up from the germline V gene (reference sequence), are SGHNT and YYREEE. Each collaborating institution followed its own protocols to collect whole blood in K2EDTA tubes. For TCRbeta analysis, collaborator samples were shipped as frozen whole blood, as isolated PBMCs, or as DNA extracted from either sample type. Sequenced sample: peripheral blood. The TCR comes from a man aged 45-65 years with active or convalescent COVID-19. The chain links TRBV5-4 with TRBJ1-2; 10 central bases correspond to TRBD1. For the CDR3, the sequence is CASSSQTGGFYGYTF. The bases are TGTGCCAGCAGCTCGCAGACAGGGGGCTTCTATGGCTACACCTTC. The reference TRBV5-4 and TRBJ1-2 proteins fill in what lies around the CDR3, so the full variable domain reads ETGVTQSPTHLIKTRGQQVTLRCSSQSGHNTVSWYQQALGQGPQFIFQYYREEENGRGNFPPRFSGLQFPNYSSELNVNALELDDSALYLCASSSQTGGFYGYTFGSGTRLTVV.